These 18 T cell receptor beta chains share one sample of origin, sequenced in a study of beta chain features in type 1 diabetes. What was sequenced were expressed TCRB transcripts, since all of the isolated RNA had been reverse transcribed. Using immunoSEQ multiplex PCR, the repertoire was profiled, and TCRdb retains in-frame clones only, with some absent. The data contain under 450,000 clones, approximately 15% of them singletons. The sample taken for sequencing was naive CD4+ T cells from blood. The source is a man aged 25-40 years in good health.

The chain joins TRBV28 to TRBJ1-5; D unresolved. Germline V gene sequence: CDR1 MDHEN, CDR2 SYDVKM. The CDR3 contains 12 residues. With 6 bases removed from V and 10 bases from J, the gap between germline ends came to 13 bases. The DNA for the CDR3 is TGTGCCAGCAGATTTTCTTCCAAACCCCAGCATTTT. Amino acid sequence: CASRFSSKPQHF.

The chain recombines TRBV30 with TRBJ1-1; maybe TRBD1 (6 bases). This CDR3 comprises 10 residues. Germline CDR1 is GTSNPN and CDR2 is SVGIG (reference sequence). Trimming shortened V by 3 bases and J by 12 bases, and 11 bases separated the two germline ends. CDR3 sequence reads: CAWSPTGPFF. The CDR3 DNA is TGTGCCTGGAGCCCGACAGGACCTTTCTTT.

CDR3 DNA: TGCGCCAGCAGCTACCGGACAGGTAGCTCCTACGAGCAGTACTTC. Protein: CASSYRTGSSYEQYF. The V call is TRBV5-1, the J call TRBJ2-7, with TRBD1 identical over 7 bases. Germline loops: CDR1 SGHRS, CDR2 YFSETQ. The CDR3 consists of 15 residues. The V gene end was trimmed by 3 bases and the J gene end by 0 bases; junction bases not matched to a gene: 6.

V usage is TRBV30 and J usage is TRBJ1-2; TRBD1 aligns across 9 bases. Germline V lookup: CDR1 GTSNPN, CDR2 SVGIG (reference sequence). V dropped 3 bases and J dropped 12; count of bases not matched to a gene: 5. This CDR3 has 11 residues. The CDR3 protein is CAWRQQGADTF. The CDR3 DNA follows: TGTGCCTGGAGACAACAGGGGGCCGACACCTTC.

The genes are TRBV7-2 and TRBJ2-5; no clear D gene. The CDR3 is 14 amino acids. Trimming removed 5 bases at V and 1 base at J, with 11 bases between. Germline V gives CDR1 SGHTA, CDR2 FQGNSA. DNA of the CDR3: TGTGCCAGCAGCCCCTTCGGTCTCCAAGAGACCCAGTACTTC. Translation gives CASSPFGLQETQYF.

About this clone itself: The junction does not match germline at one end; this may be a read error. The DNA for the CDR3 is TGTTCCAGCAGCTTAGGACAGCTGAACACTGAAGCTTTCTTT. It codes for CSSSLGQLNTEAFF. The chain combines TRBV7-9 with TRBJ1-1; a possible D gene is TRBD1 (6 bases). The CDR3 has 14 amino acids. Germline CDR1 is SEHNR and CDR2 is FQNEAQ (reference sequence).

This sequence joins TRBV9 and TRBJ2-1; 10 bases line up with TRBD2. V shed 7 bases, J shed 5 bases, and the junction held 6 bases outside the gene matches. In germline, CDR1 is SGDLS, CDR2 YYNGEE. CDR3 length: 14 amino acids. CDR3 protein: CASGRTSGHNEQFF. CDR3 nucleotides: TGTGCCAGCGGAAGGACTAGCGGCCACAATGAGCAGTTCTTC.

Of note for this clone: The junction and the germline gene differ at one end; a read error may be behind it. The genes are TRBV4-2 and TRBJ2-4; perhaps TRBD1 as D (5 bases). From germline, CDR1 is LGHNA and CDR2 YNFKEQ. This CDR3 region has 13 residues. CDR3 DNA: TGTGCCAGCAGCCAAGAAAGACAGTACACGACCATCTTC. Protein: CASSQERQYTTIF.

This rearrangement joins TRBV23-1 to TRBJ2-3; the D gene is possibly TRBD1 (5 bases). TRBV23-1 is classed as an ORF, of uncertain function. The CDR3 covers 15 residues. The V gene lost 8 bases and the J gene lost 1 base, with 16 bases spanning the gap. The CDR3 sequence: CASVPRADRTDTQYF. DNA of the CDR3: TGCGCCAGCGTACCCAGGGCGGACCGCACAGATACGCAGTATTTT.

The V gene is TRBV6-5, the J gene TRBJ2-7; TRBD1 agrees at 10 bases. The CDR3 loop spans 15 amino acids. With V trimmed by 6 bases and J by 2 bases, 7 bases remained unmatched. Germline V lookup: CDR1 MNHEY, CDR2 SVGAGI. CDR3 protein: CASRAPGTGAYEQYF. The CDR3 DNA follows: TGTGCCAGCAGAGCCCCCGGGACAGGGGCCTACGAGCAGTACTTC.

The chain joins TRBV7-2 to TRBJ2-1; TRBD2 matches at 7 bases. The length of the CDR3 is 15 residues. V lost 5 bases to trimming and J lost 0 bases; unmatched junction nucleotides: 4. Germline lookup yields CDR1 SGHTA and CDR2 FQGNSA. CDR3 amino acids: CASSPGEGSYNEQFF. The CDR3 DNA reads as TGTGCCAGCAGCCCCGGGGAGGGCTCCTACAATGAGCAGTTCTTC.

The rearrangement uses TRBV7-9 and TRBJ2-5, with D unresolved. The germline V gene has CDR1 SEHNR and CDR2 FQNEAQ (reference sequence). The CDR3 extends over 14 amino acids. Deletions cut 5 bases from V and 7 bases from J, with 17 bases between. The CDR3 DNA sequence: TGTGCCAGCAGCCCAGACGAGGTCGCGTGGACCCAGTACTTC. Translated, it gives CASSPDEVAWTQYF.

The CDR3 DNA follows: TGTGCCAGCAGTACGGGGTTCCAGGGGAGGGAAACCTTC. This codes for CASSTGFQGRETF. The chain carries TRBV2 and TRBJ1-2, with a weak D call TRBD1 (6 bases). Between the trimmed V and J ends, which lost 5 bases and 14 bases, there was a span of 21 bases. The CDR3 is 13 amino acids. Germline V lookup: CDR1 SNHLY, CDR2 FYNNEI.

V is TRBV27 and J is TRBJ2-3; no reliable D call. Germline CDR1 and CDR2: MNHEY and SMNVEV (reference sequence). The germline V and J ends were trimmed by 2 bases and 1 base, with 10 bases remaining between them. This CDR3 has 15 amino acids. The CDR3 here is CASSLQDARTDTQYF. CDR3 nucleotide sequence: TGTGCCAGCAGTTTACAGGACGCCCGCACAGATACGCAGTATTTT.

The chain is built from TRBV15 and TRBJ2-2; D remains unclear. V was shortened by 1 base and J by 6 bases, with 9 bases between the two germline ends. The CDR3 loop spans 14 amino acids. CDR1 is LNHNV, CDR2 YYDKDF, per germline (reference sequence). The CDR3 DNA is TGTGCCACCAGCAGAGCGTTGGGCGCCGGGGAGCTGTTTTTT. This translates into CATSRALGAGELFF.

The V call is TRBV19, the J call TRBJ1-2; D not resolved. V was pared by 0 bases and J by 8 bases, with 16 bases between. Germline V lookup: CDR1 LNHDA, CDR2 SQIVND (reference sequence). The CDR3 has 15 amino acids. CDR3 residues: CASSIDDDGPGGYTF. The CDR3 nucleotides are TGTGCCAGTAGTATAGATGACGACGGGCCGGGAGGCTACACCTTC.

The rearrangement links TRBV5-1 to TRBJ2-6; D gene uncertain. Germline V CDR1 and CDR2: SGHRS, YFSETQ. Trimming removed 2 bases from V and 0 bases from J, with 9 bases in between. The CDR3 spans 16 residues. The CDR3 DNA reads TGCGCCAGCAGCTTTCCTTCGGGCTCTGGGGCCAACGTCCTGACTTTC. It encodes CASSFPSGSGANVLTF.

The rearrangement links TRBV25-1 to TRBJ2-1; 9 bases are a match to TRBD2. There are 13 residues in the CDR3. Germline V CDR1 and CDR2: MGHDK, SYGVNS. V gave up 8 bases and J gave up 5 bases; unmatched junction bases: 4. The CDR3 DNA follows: TGTGCCAGCCGACTAGCGGCCAACAATGAGCAGTTCTTC. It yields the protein CASRLAANNEQFF.